Below are 5 T cell receptor beta chains sequenced from a single sample in a study of blood T cell repertoires in COVID-19. Data came from immunoSEQ multiplex PCR; TCRdb stores just in-frame clones and leaves some out. Of 140,000 or so clones listed, roughly 80% are singletons. Sequenced sample: peripheral blood. These receptors came from a woman in her 70s with COVID-19, enrolled during active disease.

The V gene is TRBV18, the J gene TRBJ1-1; 7 positions agree with TRBD1. V lost 2 bases and J lost 0; bases outside the gene matches: 12. Germline V gene data show CDR1 as KGHSH and CDR2 as LQKENI. This CDR3 spans 18 amino acids. CDR3 DNA sequence: TGTGCCAGCTCACCATTCTCAGAGGGGGCGACTATGAACACTGAAGCTTTCTTT. Its translation: CASSPFSEGATMNTEAFF.

Concerning this clone itself: Other DNA sequences in the sample encode the same CDR3. The V gene is TRBV25-1, the J gene TRBJ1-2, with 7 bases aligning to TRBD1. V was clipped by 2 bases and J by 7 bases; unmatched bases: 7. The CDR3 sequence is 14 residues long. Germline-derived CDR1 and CDR2 are MGHDK and SYGVNS. CDR3 sequence (DNA): TGTGCCAGCAGTGAAGGTACAGGGGTTAGTGGCTACACCTTC. This sequence encodes CASSEGTGVSGYTF.

The V gene is TRBV5-1, the J gene TRBJ2-3, with 16 nucleotides matching TRBD2. The CDR3 loop spans 18 amino acids. Germline lookup yields CDR1 SGHRS and CDR2 YFSETQ. J gave up 2 bases and V 4 bases, and 7 bases lay outside the gene matches. DNA for the CDR3: TGCGCCAGCAGCCTTGGGACTAGCGGGAGGGGACCCACAGATACGCAGTATTTT. Translation gives CASSLGTSGRGPTDTQYF.

J is TRBJ2-1 and V is TRBV29-1; 10 bases fit TRBD1. The V gene's germline CDR1 is SQVTM and CDR2 ANQGSEA. With V trimmed by 7 bases and J by 4 bases, 4 bases remained unmatched. The CDR3 length is 13 residues. The CDR3, as DNA: TGCAGCGCGTCGGGACAGGGGTACAATGAGCAGTTCTTC. Its protein is CSASGQGYNEQFF.

For this clone: An end of the junction differs from the germline gene, which may be a read error. The genes are TRBV19 and TRBJ2-7; perhaps TRBD2 as D (5 bases). This CDR3 contains 13 residues. In germline, CDR1 is LNHDA, CDR2 SQIVND (reference sequence). DNA for the CDR3: TGTGCCAGTAGTATTCCGGGGTCCTCCGAGCAGTACTTC. Encoded protein: CASSIPGSSEQYF.